The rows below give T cell receptor beta chains drawn from one sample of a study of identical twins. Via MiXCR, TCRdb re-called the 5' RACE reads, giving one row per CDR3 protein. The sample consists of about 660,000 distinct CDR3 sequences, 8.5% to 9.5% of them appearing once. This sample also belongs to another study, concerning yellow fever vaccine responses in identical twins.

The sample consisted of PBMCs. The receptors shown here come from a woman between 18 and 29 years old in good health. The conserved cysteine and the conserved F or W are not part of the CDR3 here.

CDR3 protein	V gene	J gene
ASSLQGADQPQH	TRBV27	TRBJ1-5
SVGLAPGDTIY	TRBV29-1	TRBJ1-3
ASSEWHRGSPLH	TRBV6-1	TRBJ1-6
ATSDRTGGGYNEQF	TRBV24-1	TRBJ2-1
SARDTGTQGETQY	TRBV20-1	TRBJ2-5
ASSQGGLGKFSGANVLT	TRBV3-1	TRBJ2-6
ASSLGFPQDEQY	TRBV12-3/TRBV12-4	TRBJ2-7
ASSFVARDTEAF	TRBV5-1	TRBJ1-1
ASSFSGSYEQY	TRBV7-9	TRBJ2-7
ASSLRRTSGGEGVTGELF	TRBV7-3	TRBJ2-2
ASSLEGRGVYEQY	TRBV12-3/TRBV12-4	TRBJ2-7
ASSLAISREQF	TRBV7-2	TRBJ2-1
ASSITGAGELF	TRBV12-3/TRBV12-4	TRBJ2-2
ASSFERTGELF	TRBV12-3/TRBV12-4	TRBJ2-2
ASSLVVGLDEQY	TRBV7-2	TRBJ2-7
ASSQDSGKVDGELF	TRBV3-1	TRBJ2-2
ASLSPGIQETQY	TRBV5-1	TRBJ2-5
ASAKEGLAGVNEQF	TRBV6-4	TRBJ2-1
ASSTGLAGGNTGELF	TRBV5-1	TRBJ2-2
AGWDHIQY	TRBV6-2/TRBV6-3	TRBJ2-4
SARDQPRGTYNEQF	TRBV20-1	TRBJ2-1
AWKVDSTDTQY	TRBV30	TRBJ2-3
ATSDPGTGDLDEQF	TRBV24-1	TRBJ2-1
ASSYSRQGGTEAF	TRBV6-2/TRBV6-3	TRBJ1-1
ASSQVEGNSYEQY	TRBV4-3	TRBJ2-7
ASSPAPSYPETQY	TRBV7-3	TRBJ2-5
ASSQDVVAGTFYNEQF	TRBV4-2	TRBJ2-1